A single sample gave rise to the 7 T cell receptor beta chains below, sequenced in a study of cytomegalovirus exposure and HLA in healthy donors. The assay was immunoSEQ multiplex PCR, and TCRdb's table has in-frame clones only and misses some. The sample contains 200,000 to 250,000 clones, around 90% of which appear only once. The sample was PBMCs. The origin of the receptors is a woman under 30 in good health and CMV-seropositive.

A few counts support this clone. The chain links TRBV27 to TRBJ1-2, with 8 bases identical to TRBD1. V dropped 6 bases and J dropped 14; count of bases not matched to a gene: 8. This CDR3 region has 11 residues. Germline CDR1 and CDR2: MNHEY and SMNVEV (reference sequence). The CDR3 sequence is CASSTGQEGTF. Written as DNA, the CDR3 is TGTGCCAGCAGCACGGGACAGGAGGGTACCTTC.

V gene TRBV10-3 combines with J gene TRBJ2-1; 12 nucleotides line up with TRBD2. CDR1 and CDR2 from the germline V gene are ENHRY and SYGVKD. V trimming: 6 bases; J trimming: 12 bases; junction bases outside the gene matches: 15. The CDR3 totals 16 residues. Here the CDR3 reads CAIRPTSGSSEVRQFF. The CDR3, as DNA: TGTGCCATCAGACCGACTAGCGGGAGCTCGGAGGTTAGGCAGTTCTTC.

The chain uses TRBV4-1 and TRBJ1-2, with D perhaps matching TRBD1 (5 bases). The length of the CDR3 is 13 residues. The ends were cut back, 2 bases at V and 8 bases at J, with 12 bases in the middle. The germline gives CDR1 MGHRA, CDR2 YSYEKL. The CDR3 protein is CASSQQGRRGYTF. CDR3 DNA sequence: TGCGCCAGCAGCCAACAGGGAAGAAGGGGCTACACCTTC.

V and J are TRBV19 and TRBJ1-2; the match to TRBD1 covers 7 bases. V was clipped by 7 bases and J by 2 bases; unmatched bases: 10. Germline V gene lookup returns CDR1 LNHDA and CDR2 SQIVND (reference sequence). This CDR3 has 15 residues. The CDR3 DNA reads TGTGCCAGTAATCACCGAATAGGGGGCAACTATGGCTACACCTTC. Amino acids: CASNHRIGGNYGYTF.

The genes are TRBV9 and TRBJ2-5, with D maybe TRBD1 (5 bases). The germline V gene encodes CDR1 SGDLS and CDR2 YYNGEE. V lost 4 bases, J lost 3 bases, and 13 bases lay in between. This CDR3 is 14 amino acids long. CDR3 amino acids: CASSPLGHKETQYF. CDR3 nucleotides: TGTGCCAGCAGCCCTCTCGGACACAAAGAGACCCAGTACTTC.

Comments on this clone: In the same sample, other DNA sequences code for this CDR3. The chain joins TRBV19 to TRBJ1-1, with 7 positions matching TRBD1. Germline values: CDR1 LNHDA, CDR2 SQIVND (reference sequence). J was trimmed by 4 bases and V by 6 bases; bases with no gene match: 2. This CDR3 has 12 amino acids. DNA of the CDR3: TGTGCCAGTAGCGCAGGGGGCACTGAAGCTTTCTTT. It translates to CASSAGGTEAFF.

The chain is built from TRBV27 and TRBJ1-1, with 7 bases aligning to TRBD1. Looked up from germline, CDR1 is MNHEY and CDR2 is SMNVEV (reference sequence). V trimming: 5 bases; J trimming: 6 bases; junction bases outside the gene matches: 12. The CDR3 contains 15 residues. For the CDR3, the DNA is TGTGCCAGCAGTATAATAGGGGGCGTCGACGCTGAAGCTTTCTTT. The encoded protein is CASSIIGGVDAEAFF.